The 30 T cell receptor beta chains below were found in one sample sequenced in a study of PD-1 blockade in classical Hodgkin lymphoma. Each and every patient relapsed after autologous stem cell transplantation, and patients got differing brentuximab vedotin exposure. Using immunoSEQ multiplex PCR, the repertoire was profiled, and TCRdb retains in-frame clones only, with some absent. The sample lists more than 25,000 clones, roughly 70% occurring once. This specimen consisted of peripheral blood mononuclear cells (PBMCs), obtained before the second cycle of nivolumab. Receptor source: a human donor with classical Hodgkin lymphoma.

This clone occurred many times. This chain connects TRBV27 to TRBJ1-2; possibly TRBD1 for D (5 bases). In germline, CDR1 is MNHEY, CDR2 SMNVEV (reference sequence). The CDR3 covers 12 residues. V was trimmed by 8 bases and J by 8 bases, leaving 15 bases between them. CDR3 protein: CASSRGTGGYTF. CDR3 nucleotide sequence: TGTGCCAGCTCACGTGGGACGGGAGGCTACACCTTC.

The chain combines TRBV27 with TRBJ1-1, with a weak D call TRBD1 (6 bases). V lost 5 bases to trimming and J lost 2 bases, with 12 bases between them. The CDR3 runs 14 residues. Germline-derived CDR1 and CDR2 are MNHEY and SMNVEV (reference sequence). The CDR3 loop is CASSRQGKNTEAFF. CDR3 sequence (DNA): TGTGCCAGCAGTCGTCAGGGGAAAAACACTGAAGCTTTCTTT.

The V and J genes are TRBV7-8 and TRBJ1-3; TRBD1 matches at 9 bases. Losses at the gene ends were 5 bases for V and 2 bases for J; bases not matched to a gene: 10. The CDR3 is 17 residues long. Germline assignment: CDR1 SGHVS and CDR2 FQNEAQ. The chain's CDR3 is CASSLLSGQGTGNTIYF. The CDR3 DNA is TGTGCCAGCAGCCTGCTATCGGGACAGGGTACTGGAAACACCATATATTTT.

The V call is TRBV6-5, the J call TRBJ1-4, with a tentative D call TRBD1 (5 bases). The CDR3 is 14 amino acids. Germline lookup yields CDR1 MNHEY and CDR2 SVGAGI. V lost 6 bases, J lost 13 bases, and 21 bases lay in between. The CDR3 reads CASRPVAGQGGLFF. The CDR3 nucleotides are TGTGCCAGCAGACCGGTGGCAGGGCAGGGAGGACTGTTTTTT.

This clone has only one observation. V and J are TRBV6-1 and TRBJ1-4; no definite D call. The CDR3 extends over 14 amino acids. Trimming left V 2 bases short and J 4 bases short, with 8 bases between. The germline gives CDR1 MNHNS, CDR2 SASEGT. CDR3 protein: CASSEWGDNEKLFF. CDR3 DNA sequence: TGTGCCAGCAGTGAATGGGGTGATAATGAAAAACTGTTTTTT.

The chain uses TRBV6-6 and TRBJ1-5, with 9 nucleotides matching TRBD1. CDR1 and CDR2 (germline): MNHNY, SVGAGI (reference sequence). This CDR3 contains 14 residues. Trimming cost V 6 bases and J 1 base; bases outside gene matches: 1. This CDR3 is CASRDRGSNQPQHF. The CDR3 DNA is TGTGCCAGCAGGGACAGGGGAAGCAATCAGCCCCAGCATTTT.

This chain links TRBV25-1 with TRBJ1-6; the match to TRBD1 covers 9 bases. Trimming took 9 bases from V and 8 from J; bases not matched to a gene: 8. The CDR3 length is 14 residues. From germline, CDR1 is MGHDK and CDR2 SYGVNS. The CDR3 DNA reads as TGTGCCAGTGGGGGACAGGGTGGGCATTCACCCCTCCACTTT. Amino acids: CASGGQGGHSPLHF.

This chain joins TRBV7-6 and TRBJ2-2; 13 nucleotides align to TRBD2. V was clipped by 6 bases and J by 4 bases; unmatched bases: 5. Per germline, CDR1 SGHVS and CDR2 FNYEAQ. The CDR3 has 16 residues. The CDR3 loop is CASSLGTSGTTGELFF. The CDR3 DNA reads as TGTGCCAGCAGTCTCGGGACTAGCGGGACCACCGGGGAGCTGTTTTTT.

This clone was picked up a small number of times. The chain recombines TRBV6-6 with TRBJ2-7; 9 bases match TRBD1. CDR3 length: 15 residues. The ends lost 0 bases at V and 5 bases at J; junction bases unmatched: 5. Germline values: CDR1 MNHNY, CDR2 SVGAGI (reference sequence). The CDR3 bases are TGTGCCAGCAGTTACTCTGGGACAGGGTCCCACGAGCAGTACTTC. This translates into CASSYSGTGSHEQYF.

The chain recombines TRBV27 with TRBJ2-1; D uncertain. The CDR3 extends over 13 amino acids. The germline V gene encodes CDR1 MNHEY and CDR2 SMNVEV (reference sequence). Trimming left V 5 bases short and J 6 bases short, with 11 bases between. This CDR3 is CASSRLSVNEQFF. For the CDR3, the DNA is TGTGCCAGCAGTCGGCTATCCGTCAATGAGCAGTTCTTC.

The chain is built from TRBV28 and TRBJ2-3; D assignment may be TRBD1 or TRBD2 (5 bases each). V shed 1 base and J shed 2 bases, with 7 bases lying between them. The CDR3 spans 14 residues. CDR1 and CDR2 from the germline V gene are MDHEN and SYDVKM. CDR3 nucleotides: TGTGCCAGCAGTTTATTGGGGGACACAGATACGCAGTATTTT. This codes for CASSLLGDTDTQYF.

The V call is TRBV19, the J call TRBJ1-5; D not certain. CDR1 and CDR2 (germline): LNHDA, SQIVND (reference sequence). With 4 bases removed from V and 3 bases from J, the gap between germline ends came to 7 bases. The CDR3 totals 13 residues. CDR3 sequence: CASSKADNQPQHF. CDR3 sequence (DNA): TGTGCCAGTAGTAAGGCTGACAATCAGCCCCAGCATTTT. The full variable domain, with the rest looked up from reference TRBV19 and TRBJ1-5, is DGGITQSPKYLFRKEGQNVTLSCEQNLNHDAMYWYRQDPGQGLRLIYYSQIVNDFQKGDIAEGYSVSREKKESFPLTVTSAQKNPTAFYLCASSKADNQPQHFGDGTRLSIL.

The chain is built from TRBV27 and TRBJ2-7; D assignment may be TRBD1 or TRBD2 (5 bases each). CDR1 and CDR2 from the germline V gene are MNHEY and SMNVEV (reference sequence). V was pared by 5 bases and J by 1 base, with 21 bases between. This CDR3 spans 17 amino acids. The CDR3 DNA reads TGTGCCAGCAGTCCCGGGTGGGGGACCCGGGGTTCCTACGAGCAGTACTTC. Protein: CASSPGWGTRGSYEQYF.

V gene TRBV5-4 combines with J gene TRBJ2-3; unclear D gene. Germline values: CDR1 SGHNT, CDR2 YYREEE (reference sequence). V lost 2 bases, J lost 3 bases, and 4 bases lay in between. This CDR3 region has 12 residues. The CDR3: CASSFPTDTQYF. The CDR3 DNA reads TGTGCCAGCAGCTTCCCGACAGATACGCAGTATTTT. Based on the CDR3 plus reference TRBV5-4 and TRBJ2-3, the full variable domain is ETGVTQSPTHLIKTRGQQVTLRCSSQSGHNTVSWYQQALGQGPQFIFQYYREEENGRGNFPPRFSGLQFPNYSSELNVNALELDDSALYLCASSFPTDTQYFGPGTRLTVL.

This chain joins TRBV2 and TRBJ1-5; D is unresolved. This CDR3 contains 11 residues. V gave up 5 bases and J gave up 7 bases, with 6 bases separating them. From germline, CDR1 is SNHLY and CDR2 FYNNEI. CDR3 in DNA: TGTGCCAGCAGTTTGGGACAGCCCCAGCATTTT. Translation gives CASSLGQPQHF.

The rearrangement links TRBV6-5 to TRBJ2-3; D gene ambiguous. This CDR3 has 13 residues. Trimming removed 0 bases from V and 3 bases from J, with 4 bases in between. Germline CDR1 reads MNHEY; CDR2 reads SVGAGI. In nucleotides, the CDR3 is TGTGCCAGCAGTTACTCGGAGACAGATACGCAGTATTTT. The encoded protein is CASSYSETDTQYF.

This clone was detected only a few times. The CDR3 spells CASSLTSTPWEQYF. The CDR3 nucleotides are TGTGCCAGCAGTCTGACTAGTACCCCTTGGGAGCAGTACTTC. The chain carries TRBV27 and TRBJ2-7; weak D call: TRBD2 (6 bases). Per the germline V gene, CDR1 is MNHEY and CDR2 is SMNVEV (reference sequence). V lost 5 bases and J lost 7, with 18 bases in between. The CDR3 is 14 amino acids.

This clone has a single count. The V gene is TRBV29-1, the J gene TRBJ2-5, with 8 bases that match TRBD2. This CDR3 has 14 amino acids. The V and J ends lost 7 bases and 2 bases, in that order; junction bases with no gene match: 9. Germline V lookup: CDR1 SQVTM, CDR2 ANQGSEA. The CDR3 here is CSAGRGHSQETQYF. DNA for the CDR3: TGCAGCGCCGGGAGGGGACATTCACAAGAGACCCAGTACTTC.

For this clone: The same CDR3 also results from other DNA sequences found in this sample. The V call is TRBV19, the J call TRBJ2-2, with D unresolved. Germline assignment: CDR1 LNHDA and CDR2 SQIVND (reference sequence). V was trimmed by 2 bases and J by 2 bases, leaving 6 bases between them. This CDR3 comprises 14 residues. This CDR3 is CASSILGNTGELFF. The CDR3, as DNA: TGTGCCAGTAGTATATTGGGAAACACCGGGGAGCTGTTTTTT.

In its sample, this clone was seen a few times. The CDR3 loop reads CASSIQGLAGLNTYEQYF. The CDR3 DNA follows: TGTGCCAGCAGTATCCAGGGACTAGCGGGACTAAATACCTACGAGCAGTACTTC. This chain links TRBV7-8 with TRBJ2-7; the match to TRBD2 covers 13 bases. CDR3 length equals 18 residues. V dropped 6 bases and J dropped 2; count of bases not matched to a gene: 13. Germline values: CDR1 SGHVS, CDR2 FQNEAQ.

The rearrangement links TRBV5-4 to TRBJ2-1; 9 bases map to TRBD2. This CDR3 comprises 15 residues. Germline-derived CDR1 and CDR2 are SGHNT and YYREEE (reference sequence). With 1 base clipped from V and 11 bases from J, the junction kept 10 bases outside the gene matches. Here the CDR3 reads CASSLSAGGPDQQFF. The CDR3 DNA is TGTGCCAGCAGCTTGAGTGCGGGGGGGCCTGATCAGCAGTTCTTC.

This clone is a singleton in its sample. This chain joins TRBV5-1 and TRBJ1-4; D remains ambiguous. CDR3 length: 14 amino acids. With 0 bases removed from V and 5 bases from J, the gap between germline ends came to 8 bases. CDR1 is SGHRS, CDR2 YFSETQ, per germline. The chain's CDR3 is CASSLGQTNEKLFF. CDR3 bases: TGCGCCAGCAGCTTGGGCCAGACCAATGAAAAACTGTTTTTT.

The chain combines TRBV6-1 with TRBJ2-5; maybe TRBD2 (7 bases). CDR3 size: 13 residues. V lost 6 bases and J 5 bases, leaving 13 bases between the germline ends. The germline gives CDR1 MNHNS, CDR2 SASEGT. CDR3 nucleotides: TGTGCCAGCAGGGGAGGGGGGCGCGAGACCCAGTACTTC. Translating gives CASRGGGRETQYF.

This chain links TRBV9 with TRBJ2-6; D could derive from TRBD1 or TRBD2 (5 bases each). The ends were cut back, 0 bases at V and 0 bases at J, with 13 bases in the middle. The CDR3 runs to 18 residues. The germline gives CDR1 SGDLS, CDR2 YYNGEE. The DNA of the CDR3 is TGTGCCAGCAGCGTAGGGGACCTCATGCCCTCTGGGGCCAACGTCCTGACTTTC. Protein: CASSVGDLMPSGANVLTF.

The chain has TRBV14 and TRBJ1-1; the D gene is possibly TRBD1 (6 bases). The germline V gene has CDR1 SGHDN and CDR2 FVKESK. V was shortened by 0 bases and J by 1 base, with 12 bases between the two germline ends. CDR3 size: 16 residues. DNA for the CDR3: TGTGCCAGCAGCCAAGAGGGACATCCAGCGAACACTGAAGCTTTCTTT. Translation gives CASSQEGHPANTEAFF.

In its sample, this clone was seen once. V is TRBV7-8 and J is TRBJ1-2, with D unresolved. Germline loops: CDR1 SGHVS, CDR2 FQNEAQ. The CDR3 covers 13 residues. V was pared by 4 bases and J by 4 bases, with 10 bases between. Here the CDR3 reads CASSSDMIYGYTF. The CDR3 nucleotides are TGTGCCAGCAGCTCCGACATGATCTATGGCTACACCTTC.

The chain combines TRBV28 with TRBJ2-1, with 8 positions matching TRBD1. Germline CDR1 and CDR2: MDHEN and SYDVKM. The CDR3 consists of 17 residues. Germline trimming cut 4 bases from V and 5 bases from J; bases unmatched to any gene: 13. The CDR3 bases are TGTGCCAGCAGTTCACCGCAGGGGGCAGGGGGGAACAATGAGCAGTTCTTC. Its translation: CASSSPQGAGGNNEQFF.

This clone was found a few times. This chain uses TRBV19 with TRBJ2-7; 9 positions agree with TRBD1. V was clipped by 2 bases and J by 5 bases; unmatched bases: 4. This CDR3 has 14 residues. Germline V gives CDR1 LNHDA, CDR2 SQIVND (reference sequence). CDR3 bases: TGTGCCAGTAGTATATTAGGACAGGGGAACGAGCAGTACTTC. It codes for CASSILGQGNEQYF.

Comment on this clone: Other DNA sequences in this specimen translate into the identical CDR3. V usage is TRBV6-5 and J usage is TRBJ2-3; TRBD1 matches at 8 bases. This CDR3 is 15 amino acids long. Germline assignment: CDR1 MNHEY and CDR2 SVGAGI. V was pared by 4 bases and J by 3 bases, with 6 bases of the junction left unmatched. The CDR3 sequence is CASSLTGVGTDTQYF. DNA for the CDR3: TGTGCCAGCAGTTTGACAGGGGTCGGTACAGATACGCAGTATTTT.

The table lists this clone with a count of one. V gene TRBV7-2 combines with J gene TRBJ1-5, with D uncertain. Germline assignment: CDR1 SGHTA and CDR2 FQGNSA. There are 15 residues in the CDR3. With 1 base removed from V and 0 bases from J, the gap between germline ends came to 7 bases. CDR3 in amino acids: CASSLELHSNQPQHF. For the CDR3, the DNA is TGTGCCAGCAGCTTAGAACTTCATAGCAATCAGCCCCAGCATTTT.